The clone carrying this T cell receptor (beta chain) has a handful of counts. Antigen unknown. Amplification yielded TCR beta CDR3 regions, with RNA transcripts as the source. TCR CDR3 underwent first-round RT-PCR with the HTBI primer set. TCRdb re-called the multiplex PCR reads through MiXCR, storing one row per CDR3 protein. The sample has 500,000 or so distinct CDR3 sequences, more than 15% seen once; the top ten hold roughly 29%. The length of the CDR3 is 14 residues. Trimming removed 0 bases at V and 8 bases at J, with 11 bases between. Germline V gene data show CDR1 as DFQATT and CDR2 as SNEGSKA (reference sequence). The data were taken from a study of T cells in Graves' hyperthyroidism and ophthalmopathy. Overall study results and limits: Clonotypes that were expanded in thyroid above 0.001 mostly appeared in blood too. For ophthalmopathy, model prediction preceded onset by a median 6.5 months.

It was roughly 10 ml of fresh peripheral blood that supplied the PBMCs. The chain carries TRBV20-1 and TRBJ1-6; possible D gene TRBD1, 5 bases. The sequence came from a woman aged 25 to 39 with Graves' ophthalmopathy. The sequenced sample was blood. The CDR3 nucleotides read TGCAGTGCTAGAGAGGGACCCGGGGATTCACCCCTCCACTTT. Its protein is CSAREGPGDSPLHF.